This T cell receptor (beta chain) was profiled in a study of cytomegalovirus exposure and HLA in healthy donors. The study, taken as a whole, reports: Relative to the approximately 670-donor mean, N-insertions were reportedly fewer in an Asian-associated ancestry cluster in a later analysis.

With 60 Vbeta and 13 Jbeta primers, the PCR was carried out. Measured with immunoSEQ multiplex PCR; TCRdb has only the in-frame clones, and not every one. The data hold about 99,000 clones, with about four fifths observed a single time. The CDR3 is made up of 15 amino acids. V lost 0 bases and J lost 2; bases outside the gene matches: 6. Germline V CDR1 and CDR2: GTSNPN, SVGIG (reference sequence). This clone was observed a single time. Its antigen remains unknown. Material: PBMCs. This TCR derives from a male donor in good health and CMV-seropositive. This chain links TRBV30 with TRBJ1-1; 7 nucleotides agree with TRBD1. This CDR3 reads CAWSVGGTVNTEAFF. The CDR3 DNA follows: TGTGCCTGGAGTGTAGGGGGGACAGTTAACACTGAAGCTTTCTTT.